The 19 T cell receptor beta chains below come from one sample, sequenced in a study of shared clonotypes between healthy human individuals. This table comes from immunoSEQ multiplex PCR, and its TCRdb copy is limited to in-frame clones, with some not included. The sample comprises about 2.4 million clones, 90% to 95% of which are singletons, and more than 0.35% rests with the top ten. What was sequenced was naive CD4+ T cells from PBMCs. Subset described: CD45RA+ positively selected. Source of these receptors: a man aged 18-30 years in good health. Some clones in this sample may be carry-over from other donors' samples.

V usage is TRBV15 and J usage is TRBJ2-3, with a weak D call TRBD2 (6 bases). The germline V gene encodes CDR1 LNHNV and CDR2 YYDKDF (reference sequence). Trimming pared 1 base from V and 9 bases from J, leaving 8 bases between. The CDR3 consists of 12 residues. This CDR3 reads CATSRGGGTQYF. Here the CDR3 DNA reads TGTGCCACCAGCAGAGGTGGGGGGACGCAGTATTTT.

The chain couples TRBV28 to TRBJ2-1, with 9 bases matching TRBD2. This CDR3 is 14 amino acids long. J lost 7 bases, V lost 3 bases, and 4 bases had no gene match. The germline V gene has CDR1 MDHEN and CDR2 SYDVKM. CDR3 in amino acids: CASSLTAGGNEQFF. CDR3 nucleotide sequence: TGTGCCAGCAGTTTGACGGCGGGAGGGAATGAGCAGTTCTTC.

The rearrangement uses TRBV5-1 and TRBJ2-7; TRBD2 matches 15 bases. J was trimmed by 4 bases and V by 4 bases; bases with no gene match: 6. This CDR3 has 16 amino acids. Germline CDR1 reads SGHRS; CDR2 reads YFSETQ. CDR3 bases: TGCGCCAGCAGCGCAGGGACTAGCGGGAGGTCGTACGAGCAGTACTTC. It specifies CASSAGTSGRSYEQYF.

This sequence joins TRBV16 and TRBJ1-6; D perhaps matches TRBD1 (6 bases). CDR3 length: 16 amino acids. Per germline, CDR1 KGHSY and CDR2 FQNENV. V was shortened by 4 bases and J by 5 bases, with 15 bases between the two germline ends. Written as DNA, the CDR3 is TGTGCCAGCAGCCTTCCTTTCGCAGGGGATAATTCACCCCTCCACTTT. Translating it yields CASSLPFAGDNSPLHF.

V gene TRBV29-1 combines with J gene TRBJ2-5; no definite D call. Germline CDR1 reads SQVTM; CDR2 reads ANQGSEA. The CDR3 spans 11 residues. The V end was cut by 7 bases, the J end by 5 bases, with 11 bases between. The CDR3 DNA reads TGCAGCGCCCGGAAAGGGGAGACCCAGTACTTC. It codes for CSARKGETQYF.

V and J are TRBV19 and TRBJ2-7; the D gene is possibly TRBD1 (6 bases). With 0 bases removed from V and 2 bases from J, the gap between germline ends came to 11 bases. The CDR3 totals 15 residues. Per the germline V gene, CDR1 is LNHDA and CDR2 is SQIVND (reference sequence). This chain's CDR3 is CASSIEARGAYEQYF. In DNA, the CDR3 is TGTGCCAGTAGTATAGAAGCCAGGGGCGCCTACGAGCAGTACTTC.

The V call is TRBV5-1, the J call TRBJ2-1; TRBD1 is a possible D gene (5 bases). The V end lost 4 bases, the J end lost 3 bases, and 8 bases lay between the germline ends. In germline, CDR1 is SGHRS, CDR2 YFSETQ. CDR3 length equals 13 residues. Written as DNA, the CDR3 is TGCGCCAGCAGCGACAGAGTCTACAATGAGCAGTTCTTC. This encodes CASSDRVYNEQFF. Supplemented by reference TRBV5-1 and TRBJ2-1, the full variable domain reads KAGVTQTPRYLIKTRGQQVTLSCSPISGHRSVSWYQQTPGQGLQFLFEYFSETQRNKGNFPGRFSGRQFSNSRSEMNVSTLELGDSALYLCASSDRVYNEQFFGPGTRLTVL.

The gene calls are TRBV29-1 and TRBJ2-3; maybe TRBD1 (6 bases). Germline values: CDR1 SQVTM, CDR2 ANQGSEA. The V gene lost 6 bases and the J gene lost 0 bases, with 13 bases spanning the gap. CDR3 size: 14 residues. CDR3: CSVGDTTSTDTQYF. CDR3 coding DNA: TGCAGCGTGGGGGACACTACTAGCACAGATACGCAGTATTTT.

With respect to this clone: The identical CDR3 is also encoded by other nucleotide sequences in the sample. The V call is TRBV5-1, the J call TRBJ2-1, with D perhaps matching TRBD2 (5 bases). Germline assignment: CDR1 SGHRS and CDR2 YFSETQ. The CDR3 is 16 amino acids. Trimming removed 1 base from V and 0 bases from J, with 11 bases in between. The CDR3 reads CASSLLPGSSYNEQFF. In nucleotides, the CDR3 is TGCGCCAGCAGCTTGTTGCCGGGGAGCTCCTACAATGAGCAGTTCTTC.

The chain couples TRBV28 to TRBJ1-3; D ambiguous. Germline V CDR1 and CDR2: MDHEN, SYDVKM. V was clipped by 2 bases and J by 0 bases, with 8 bases between them. The length of the CDR3 is 15 residues. CDR3 bases: TGTGCCAGCAGTTTACCCCGACCCTCTGGAAACACCATATATTTT. Protein: CASSLPRPSGNTIYF.

This chain connects TRBV30 to TRBJ1-1; D is possibly TRBD1 (5 bases). Trimming removed 4 bases at V and 0 bases at J, with 15 bases between. Germline V gene data show CDR1 as GTSNPN and CDR2 as SVGIG (reference sequence). The CDR3 sequence is 15 residues long. The CDR3 spells CAWTALAGLNTEAFF. The DNA for the CDR3 is TGTGCCTGGACCGCTCTGGCGGGACTGAACACTGAAGCTTTCTTT.

This chain joins TRBV13 and TRBJ2-7; D may match TRBD1 or TRBD2 (5 bases each). The V end lost 2 bases, the J end lost 5 bases, and 19 bases lay between the germline ends. This CDR3 comprises 16 residues. The germline V gene has CDR1 PRHDT and CDR2 FYEKMQ (reference sequence). In nucleotides, the CDR3 is TGTGCCAGCAGCTTATTATGGGGGACGTCCCCCAACGAGCAGTACTTC. The encoded protein is CASSLLWGTSPNEQYF.

The CDR3 DNA reads TGTGCCAGCTCAAGGATTCCGACAGGGGGCCTCTACGAGCAGTACTTC. Its translation is CASSRIPTGGLYEQYF. The chain recombines TRBV18 with TRBJ2-7; 10 bases are a match to TRBD1. The CDR3 spans 16 residues. V was pared by 5 bases and J by 3 bases, with 10 bases of the junction left unmatched. CDR1 is KGHSH, CDR2 LQKENI, per germline.

V usage is TRBV5-4 and J usage is TRBJ2-5; possible D gene TRBD1, 6 bases. This CDR3 contains 15 residues. Germline V gene sequence: CDR1 SGHNT, CDR2 YYREEE (reference sequence). Trimming left V 0 bases short and J 1 base short, with 10 bases between. The CDR3 protein is CASSLGQVFQETQYF. CDR3 nucleotide sequence: TGTGCCAGCAGCTTGGGACAGGTATTCCAAGAGACCCAGTACTTC.

V gene TRBV5-1 combines with J gene TRBJ2-5; either TRBD1 or TRBD2 may fit D (5 bases each). The CDR3 runs 14 residues. Germline CDR1 and CDR2: SGHRS and YFSETQ. Trimming took 0 bases from V and 5 from J, leaving 11 bases between them. The CDR3 DNA sequence: TGCGCCAGCAGCTTGGATGGGGGAGCTGAGACCCAGTACTTC. Translation gives CASSLDGGAETQYF.

The chain uses TRBV28 and TRBJ1-2; D gene ambiguous. Germline-derived CDR1 and CDR2 are MDHEN and SYDVKM. The CDR3 runs 16 residues. V was trimmed by 3 bases and J by 4 bases, leaving 18 bases between them. CDR3: CASSFPGRQVPYGYTF. CDR3 coding DNA: TGTGCCAGCAGTTTCCCCGGACGGCAGGTCCCCTATGGCTACACCTTC.

The table lists this clone with a count of one. The chain is built from TRBV7-9 and TRBJ2-7; D is ambiguous. V lost 1 base and J lost 5, with 6 bases in between. This CDR3 spans 12 amino acids. The germline V gene has CDR1 SEHNR and CDR2 FQNEAQ (reference sequence). CDR3 protein: CASSLEVNEQYF. The CDR3 region has the DNA TGTGCCAGCAGCTTAGAGGTAAACGAGCAGTACTTC. Variable domain in full (rest from reference TRBV7-9 and TRBJ2-7): DTGVSQNPRHKITKRGQNVTFRCDPISEHNRLYWYRQTLGQGPEFLTYFQNEAQLEKSRLLSDRFSAERPKGSFSTLEIQRTEQGDSAMYLCASSLEVNEQYFGPGTRLTVT.

V usage is TRBV6-5 and J usage is TRBJ1-1, with 7 bases lining up with TRBD1. The V and J ends lost 4 bases and 7 bases, in that order; junction bases with no gene match: 15. CDR3 length equals 16 residues. Germline V gene sequence: CDR1 MNHEY, CDR2 SVGAGI. The CDR3 region is CASSFSPGTAIREAFF. As DNA, the CDR3 is TGTGCCAGCAGTTTTTCCCCTGGGACAGCCATCCGTGAAGCTTTCTTT.

The chain uses TRBV11-3 and TRBJ2-5; 7 bases map to TRBD2. The CDR3 covers 15 residues. From germline, CDR1 is SGHNT and CDR2 YENEEA. The trim removed 1 base at V and 3 bases at J, leaving 5 bases unmatched. The CDR3 sequence is CASSLGQAGEETQYF. The CDR3 DNA is TGTGCCAGCAGCTTAGGGCAGGCGGGGGAAGAGACCCAGTACTTC.